This TCR beta chain was sequenced for a study of CD8+ T cells in alopecia areata. Study-level findings and limits: Higher clonality and more expanded CD8+ clones appeared in lesional than normal scalp. Tofacitinib yielded significantly lower scalp clonality and fewer expanded CD8+ clones among the top 100. In scalp and blood, many expanded lesional clones persisted during tofacitinib. Possibly as an HLA-related effect, TCR sharing across patients appeared less clear than in mice.

The CDR3 is 15 residues long. With V trimmed by 5 bases and J by 1 base, 5 bases remained unmatched. Germline V CDR1 and CDR2: PRHDT, FYEKMQ (reference sequence). Notes on this clone: Its antigen remains unidentified.

Regarding treatment: oral pan-JAK inhibitor, 5-10 mg twice daily. cDNA reverse transcribed from extracted RNA served as the sequencing template. This table comes from immunoSEQ multiplex PCR, and its TCRdb copy is limited to in-frame clones, with some not included. The sample shows more than 150,000 clones, roughly 46% of them seen only once. The chain couples TRBV13 to TRBJ2-4; 7 bases align to TRBD1. This TCR came from a human donor with alopecia areata. Sample: CD8+ T cells sorted from blood, taken at approximately week 51, from a patient treated with tofacitinib. The CDR3 is CASSPGGEAKNIQYF. The CDR3 DNA sequence: TGTGCCAGCAGCCCAGGGGGAGAGGCCAAAAACATTCAGTACTTC. Together with reference TRBV13 and TRBJ2-4, the CDR3 gives the full variable domain: AAGVIQSPRHLIKEKRETATLKCYPIPRHDTVYWYQQGPGQDPQFLISFYEKMQSDKGSIPDRFSAQQFSDYHSELNMSSLELGDSALYFCASSPGGEAKNIQYFGAGTRLSVL.